The rows below give T cell receptor beta chains drawn from one sample of a study of spatial heterogeneity in lung cancer. TCRdb recomputed calls from the 5' RACE reads with MiXCR, one row per CDR3 protein. The data contain 89,000 or so distinct CDR3 sequences, about 20% of them singletons. Sequencing used PBMCs, obtained at surgery. These receptors were taken from a male donor with early-stage non-small cell lung cancer. CDR3s leave out the opening cysteine and the closing phenylalanine or tryptophan. A D gene is named only where the DNA matches it firmly.

TRBJ1-5 TRBV18 TRBD1 ASSPGQGNQPQH
TRBJ2-7 TRBV5-4 NA ASSLGGTYYEQY
TRBJ2-4 TRBV11-3 NA ASSLVSGEDIQY
TRBJ1-3 TRBV6-6 NA ASSYDELLAGNTIY
TRBJ1-2 TRBV2 NA ASSEAGDGHHGYT
TRBJ2-7 TRBV12-3/TRBV12-4 NA ASSLSGTSYEQY
TRBJ2-1 TRBV20-1 TRBD2 SALATGTSGRPYNEQF
TRBJ2-3 TRBV29-1 NA SVERGRGTDTQY
TRBJ2-7 TRBV29-1 NA SALKGYSEQY
TRBJ2-7 TRBV7-9 NA ASRPRTDSYEQY
TRBJ1-2 TRBV20-1 NA SARDVEYGYT
TRBJ2-7 TRBV29-1 TRBD2 SVEDRTSYEQY
TRBJ2-5 TRBV12-3/TRBV12-4 NA ASSHWTVNQETQY
TRBJ2-4 TRBV5-1 NA ASSWRDGKNIQY